This record concerns one TCR beta chain sequence. Antigen: not known. The record originates from a study of T cells and Merkel cell carcinoma outcomes. Whole-study findings and limits: Reportedly, T-cell repertoire with density predicts Merkel cell carcinoma outcomes.

This table comes from immunoSEQ multiplex PCR, and its TCRdb copy is limited to in-frame clones, with some not included. The table lists over a hundred clones, roughly 93% of them singletons, with roughly 10% in the top ten. Germline-derived CDR1 and CDR2 are LGHNT and FRNRAP. There are 14 residues in the CDR3. Trimming cost V 5 bases and J 2 bases; bases outside gene matches: 6. The TCR comes from a human donor with Merkel cell carcinoma. Sequences were obtained from tumor tissue from Merkel cell carcinoma. The rearrangement links TRBV12-5 to TRBJ2-7; TRBD1 agrees at 7 bases. CDR3 residues: CASGPWTGTYEQYF. The CDR3 DNA reads TGTGCTAGTGGTCCCTGGACAGGCACCTACGAGCAGTACTTC.